This T cell receptor beta chain was identified in a study of identical twins. Study-level results: With monozygotic twins, out-of-frame TCR alpha sharing exceeded what models estimated. Part of the zero-insertion signal could reflect confounding by invariant MAIT and iNKT cells.

MiXCR, applied by TCRdb to the 5' RACE reads, yields one record per CDR3 protein. The data contain hundreds of thousands of distinct CDR3 sequences, 21% of them seen just once; the ten biggest clones take up around 4.4%. This clonotype occurred many times. What it recognizes is unknown. These data were also reused for a study on T cells expressing NK-cell markers. That paper states: Dominant NKG2C+ clonotypes were found to form about 1.0-7.5% of CD8+ T cells in about six donors.

The sequenced material came from PBMCs. This receptor was obtained from a woman aged 18-29 years in good health.

The CDR3 protein is CASRERGLVNEQFF. CDR3 nucleotide sequence: TGCGCCAGCAGAGAGAGGGGGCTCGTCAATGAGCAGTTCTTC. This chain uses TRBV5-1 with TRBJ2-1; 7 nucleotides match TRBD1. CDR3 length equals 14 residues. V gave up 5 bases and J gave up 6 bases; unmatched junction bases: 8. Germline V gives CDR1 SGHRS, CDR2 YFSETQ. Looking up the rest from reference TRBV5-1 and TRBJ2-1 gives the full variable domain: KAGVTQTPRYLIKTRGQQVTLSCSPISGHRSVSWYQQTPGQGLQFLFEYFSETQRNKGNFPGRFSGRQFSNSRSEMNVSTLELGDSALYLCASRERGLVNEQFFGPGTRLTVL.